The subject of this entry is one T cell receptor (beta chain). Its antigen is unknown. V lost 1 base and J 5 bases, leaving 11 bases between the germline ends. Germline values: CDR1 SGHTA, CDR2 FQGNSA. This CDR3 has 14 residues. Sequencing followed a ViraFEST assay step that expanded antigen-specific CD4+ T cells with viral peptide pools. Cultured cells yielded isolated CD4+ T cells after approximately nine days. Each participant was administered two doses of either the BNT162b2 or the mRNA-1273 vaccine. IL-2 at about 10 IU/ml and peptides at 9.5 to 10 ug/ml were added to cultured PBMC, approximately 2 million per well. Half the medium was replaced with IL-2 medium on days 3 and 7. The data were produced by immunoSEQ multiplex PCR, yet TCRdb's version contains in-frame clones alone and is incomplete. This sample has roughly 70,000 clones; around two thirds occur once, and the top ten carry roughly 1.6%.

The sample belongs to a study of vaccination effects on CD4 cells after COVID-19. The study's findings and limits: Late post-vaccination samples showed marked contraction of infection- and vaccine-induced clones.

The chain carries TRBV7-2 and TRBJ1-2, with a possible D match to TRBD1 (5 bases). Sample: CD4+ T cells from PBMCs cultured with HCoV-229E spike peptides, taken after COVID-19 vaccination. This TCR came from a human donor who received a COVID-19 vaccine. CDR3 sequence reads: CASSLGRQNYGYTF. Written as DNA, the CDR3 is TGTGCCAGCAGCTTAGGAAGACAGAATTATGGCTACACCTTC.